This T cell receptor (beta chain) comes out of a study of T cells after yellow fever vaccination (dated by TCRdb to between 2018 and 2020). As for the study more broadly: The SMART-Seq v4 Ultra Low Input RNA kit was used to prepare libraries from fractions with low cell numbers. To track T-cell clones before and after primary and booster YFV17D yellow fever vaccination, bulk TCR alpha and beta repertoires were sequenced longitudinally. Two healthy male donors, one aged 18 to 29 and one aged 30 to 40 years, were included in the cohort. Blood samples were taken at several timepoints before and after primary and secondary immunization, and bulk PBMC replicates and cell subsets were isolated. The paper as a whole reports these results and caveats: Because only a couple of donors were included in the study, the extent to which the findings can be generalized is limited. A small share of clonotypes occurred in both CD4 and CD8 compartments, likely arising from convergent recombination. The secondary T-cell response was found to be weaker but faster than the primary response, with a peak reached on day 5 rather than on day 15. Most clones expanded after primary vaccination (96% of CD4 and roughly 91% of CD8) were re-detected after the booster, suggesting that broad memory maintenance occurred. Computational filtering was needed because FACS-sorted repertoires could contain abundant contaminating clonotypes from the bulk population.

Synthesis of TCR cDNA relied on 5'RACE template switching, a step that introduced a universal primer site along with unique molecular identifiers. cDNA synthesis was primed from both the TCR alpha and TCR beta constant segments. Libraries were amplified in two PCR steps, with sample barcodes and sequencing adapters added in the second step. Sequencing of libraries was done on Illumina HiSeq 2500 (2x100 bp) or NovaSeq (2x150 bp). Turning to the authors' computational methods: Reads were demultiplexed and collapsed into UMI consensus sequences with MIGEC, and V(D)J alignment was performed with MiXCR. Vaccine-responding clonotypes were identified with edgeR using replicate PBMC samples, with FDR below 0.01 and a log2 fold change above 5 up to day 15 being required. CD4 or CD8 identity was assigned to each bulk clonotype according to whether the clonotype was present at higher abundance in the sequenced CD4 repertoire or the sequenced CD8 repertoire. The raw public data were reprocessed by TCRdb itself: fastp quality trimming at Q25, MiXCR clonotype calling, in-frame beta chains only. Each CDR3 protein gets just one entry, which takes the most common genes and DNA from the rows behind it. TCRdb's processing, not the authors' own work, is the source of the V and J calls. The sample yields over 130,000 distinct CDR3 sequences; 7.7% were counted once. Clones ranked in the top ten supply roughly 0.77% of the sample.

This clonotype was seen at least ten times. Its cognate antigen has yet to be identified. Qualities for individual bases were not recorded, and no much larger clone is one base off. The sample's treatment or condition label is to be understood as: live attenuated yellow fever vaccine strain. A standard Ficoll-Paque protocol was used to isolate PBMCs from peripheral blood. Dynabeads CD4 and CD8 positive selection kits were used to isolate the CD4 and CD8 T-cell fractions. RNA was extracted with TriZol from bulk PBMCs, CD4 and CD8 fractions, and dextramer-positive and dextramer-negative fractions. CDR1 and CDR2 (SGHNT, YENEEA) derive from the germline V gene. The CDR3, from cysteine to phenylalanine, totals 19 residues. Just CDR3 DNA is preserved here, 57 bases in frame from base 1. Trimming takes 4 bases off V and 5 bases off J; junction bases not matched to a gene: 17.

This sequence uses TRBV11-3 and TRBJ2-1, with 10 central nucleotides matching TRBD2. The clonotype comes from a man aged 25 to 40 who received the YFV17D yellow fever vaccine. The sequences come from CD4+ T cells sorted from PBMCs, collected 5 days after the yellow fever booster vaccination. The DNA sequence reads TGTGCCAGCAGCTATAGGTCTAGCGGGAGACGACCCACCAACAATGAGCAGTTCTTC. It is translated as CASSYRSSGRRPTNNEQFF.